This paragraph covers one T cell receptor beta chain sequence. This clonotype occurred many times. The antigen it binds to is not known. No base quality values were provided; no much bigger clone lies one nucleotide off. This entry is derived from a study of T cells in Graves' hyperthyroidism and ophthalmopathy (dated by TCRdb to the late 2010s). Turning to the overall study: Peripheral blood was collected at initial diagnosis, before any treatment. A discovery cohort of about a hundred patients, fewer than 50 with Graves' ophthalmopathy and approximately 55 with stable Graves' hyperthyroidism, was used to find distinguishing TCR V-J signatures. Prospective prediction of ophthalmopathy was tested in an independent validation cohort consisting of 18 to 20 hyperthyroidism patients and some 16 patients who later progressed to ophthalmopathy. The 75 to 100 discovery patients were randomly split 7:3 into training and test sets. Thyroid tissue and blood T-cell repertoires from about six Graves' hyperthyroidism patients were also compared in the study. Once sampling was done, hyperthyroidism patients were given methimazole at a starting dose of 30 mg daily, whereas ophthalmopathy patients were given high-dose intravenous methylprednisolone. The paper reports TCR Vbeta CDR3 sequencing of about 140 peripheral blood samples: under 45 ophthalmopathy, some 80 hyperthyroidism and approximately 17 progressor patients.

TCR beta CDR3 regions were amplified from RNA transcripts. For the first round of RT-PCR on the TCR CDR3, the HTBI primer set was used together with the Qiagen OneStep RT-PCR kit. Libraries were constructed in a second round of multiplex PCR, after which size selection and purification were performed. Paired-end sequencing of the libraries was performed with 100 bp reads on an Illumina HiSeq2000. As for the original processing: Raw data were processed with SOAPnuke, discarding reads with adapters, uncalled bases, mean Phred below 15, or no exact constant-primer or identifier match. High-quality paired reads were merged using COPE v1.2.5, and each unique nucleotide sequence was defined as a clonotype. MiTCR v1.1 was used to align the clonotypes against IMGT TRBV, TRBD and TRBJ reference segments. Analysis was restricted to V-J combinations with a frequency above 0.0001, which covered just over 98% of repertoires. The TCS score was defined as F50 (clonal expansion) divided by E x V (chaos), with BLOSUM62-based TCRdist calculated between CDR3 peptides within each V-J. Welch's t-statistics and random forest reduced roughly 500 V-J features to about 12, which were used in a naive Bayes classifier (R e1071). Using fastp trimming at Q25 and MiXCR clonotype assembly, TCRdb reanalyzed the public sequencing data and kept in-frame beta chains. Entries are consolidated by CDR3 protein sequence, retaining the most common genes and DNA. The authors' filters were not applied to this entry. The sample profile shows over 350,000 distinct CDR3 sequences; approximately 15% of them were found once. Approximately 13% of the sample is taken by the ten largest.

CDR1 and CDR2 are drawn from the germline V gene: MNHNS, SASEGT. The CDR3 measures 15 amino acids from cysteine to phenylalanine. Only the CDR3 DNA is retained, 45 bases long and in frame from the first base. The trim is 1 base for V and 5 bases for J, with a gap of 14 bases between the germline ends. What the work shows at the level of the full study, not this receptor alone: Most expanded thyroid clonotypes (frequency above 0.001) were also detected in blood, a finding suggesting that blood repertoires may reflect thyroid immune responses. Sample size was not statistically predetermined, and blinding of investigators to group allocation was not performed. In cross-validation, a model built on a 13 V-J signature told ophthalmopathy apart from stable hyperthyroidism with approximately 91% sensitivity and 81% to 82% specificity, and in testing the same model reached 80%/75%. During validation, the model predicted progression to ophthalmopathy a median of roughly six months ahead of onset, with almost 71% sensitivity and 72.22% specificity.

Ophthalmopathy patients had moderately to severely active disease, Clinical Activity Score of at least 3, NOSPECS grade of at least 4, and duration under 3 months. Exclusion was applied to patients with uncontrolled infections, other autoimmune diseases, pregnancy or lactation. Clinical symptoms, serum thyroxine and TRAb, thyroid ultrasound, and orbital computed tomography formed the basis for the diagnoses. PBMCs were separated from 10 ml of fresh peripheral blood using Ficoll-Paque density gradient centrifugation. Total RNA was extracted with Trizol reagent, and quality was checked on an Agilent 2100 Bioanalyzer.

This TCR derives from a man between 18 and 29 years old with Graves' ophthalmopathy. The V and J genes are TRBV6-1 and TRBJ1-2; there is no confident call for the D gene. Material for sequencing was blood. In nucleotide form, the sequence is TGTGCCAGCAGTGAAGGGGCGGATTTAGGGTATGGCTACACCTTC. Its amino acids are CASSEGADLGYGYTF.